This T cell receptor beta chain was identified in a study of blood T cell repertoires in COVID-19. Across the study: Acute and convalescent COVID-19 specimens originated in the United States, Italy and Spain. From T cells, B-cell-depleted T cells, or PBMCs came the material, which was cDNA or gDNA.

This CDR3 contains 13 residues. CDR1 and CDR2 (germline): LGHDT, YNNKEL (reference sequence). Trimming took 2 bases from V and 6 from J, leaving 8 bases between them. In the authors' workflow: Amplification from reference gene primers served as the basis for estimated nucleated cell counts. The method was immunoSEQ multiplex PCR; TCRdb's version includes in-frame clones alone and lacks a portion of them. V, J and clone size are those of that table, while D and trimming were read from the DNA. The profile shows some 180,000 clones, 84% of them singletons. Sequencing was carried out using peripheral blood. This clonotype originated in a man between 70 and 80 years old with active or convalescent COVID-19. The J gene is TRBJ2-1, the V gene TRBV3-1 (or the pseudogene TRBV3-2), with D unresolved. The CDR3 DNA sequence: TGTGCCAGCAGCCAACGAGGCGGCAATGAGCAGTTCTTC. This codes for CASSQRGGNEQFF.